These T cell receptor beta chains were read from a single sample in a study of control samples from healthy donors and cancer patients. Libraries were prepared by immunoSEQ multiplex PCR; TCRdb keeps only in-frame clonotypes and omits some of them. Among around 150,000 clones, about 95% were seen once, and the ten largest hold 12% to 15%. The specimen sequenced was PBMCs. Receptor source: a man aged 60-69 years with colorectal cancer. Each CDR3 is given with its conserved first and last residue. D genes are given only for firm matches. The size entry is marked missing in some rows and otherwise reads once, few, many or a size class.

j_call: TRBJ1-2
v_call: TRBV30
clone_size: NA
d_call: NA
cdr3_aa: CAWSVLAAQGYTF
cdr3_nt: TGTGCCTGGAGTGTACTTGCAGCGCAGGGCTACACCTTC

j_call: TRBJ1-1
v_call: TRBV7-9
clone_size: NA
d_call: NA
cdr3_aa: CASSLSQLNTEAFF
cdr3_nt: TGTGCCAGCAGCTTGAGTCAATTGAACACTGAAGCTTTCTTT

j_call: TRBJ2-7
v_call: TRBV7-2
clone_size: NA
d_call: TRBD2
cdr3_aa: CASSPEAERGVYEQYF
cdr3_nt: TGTGCCAGCAGTCCAGAGGCGGAGCGGGGGGTCTACGAGCAGTACTTC

j_call: TRBJ2-1
v_call: TRBV11-2
clone_size: NA
d_call: NA
cdr3_aa: CASSLGGTLNNEQFF
cdr3_nt: TGTGCCAGCAGCTTAGGAGGGACACTTAACAATGAGCAGTTCTTC

j_call: TRBJ2-5
v_call: TRBV18
clone_size: few
d_call: TRBD2
cdr3_aa: CASSPGLAGGERETQYF
cdr3_nt: TGTGCCAGCTCACCAGGACTAGCGGGGGGCGAGAGAGAGACCCAGTACTTC

j_call: TRBJ1-6
v_call: TRBV5-1
clone_size: NA
d_call: TRBD1
cdr3_aa: CASSRTGARGSPLHF
cdr3_nt: TGCGCCAGCAGCCGTACAGGGGCAAGAGGGTCACCCCTCCACTTT

j_call: TRBJ1-1
v_call: TRBV28
clone_size: NA
d_call: TRBD1
cdr3_aa: CASSLSYRGETEAFF
cdr3_nt: TGTGCCAGCAGTTTATCTTACAGGGGTGAAACTGAAGCTTTCTTT

j_call: TRBJ1-2
v_call: TRBV27
clone_size: NA
d_call: TRBD1
cdr3_aa: CASSLSGGRFGYTF
cdr3_nt: TGTGCCAGCAGTTTATCAGGGGGCCGTTTTGGCTACACCTTC

j_call: TRBJ2-7
v_call: TRBV4-3
clone_size: NA
d_call: TRBD1
cdr3_aa: CASSHGQGGYEQYF
cdr3_nt: TGCGCCAGCAGCCATGGACAGGGCGGCTACGAGCAGTACTTC

j_call: TRBJ2-2
v_call: TRBV18
clone_size: NA
d_call: NA
cdr3_aa: CASSPLLPNTGELFF
cdr3_nt: TGTGCCAGCTCACCATTACTCCCGAACACCGGGGAGCTGTTTTTT

j_call: TRBJ1-3
v_call: TRBV5-1
clone_size: NA
d_call: TRBD1
cdr3_aa: CASSLATGQFSGNTIYF
cdr3_nt: TGCGCCAGCAGCTTGGCTACGGGACAGTTCTCTGGAAACACCATATATTTT

j_call: TRBJ2-3
v_call: TRBV5-1
clone_size: NA
d_call: NA
cdr3_aa: CVSSWGATSTDTQYF
cdr3_nt: TGCGTGAGCAGCTGGGGGGCCACTAGCACAGATACGCAGTATTTT

j_call: TRBJ2-3
v_call: TRBV5-4
clone_size: NA
d_call: TRBD2
cdr3_aa: CASSSGLAGGIDTQYF
cdr3_nt: TGTGCCAGCAGCTCGGGACTAGCGGGGGGAATCGATACGCAGTATTTT

j_call: TRBJ1-6
v_call: TRBV4-3
clone_size: NA
d_call: NA
cdr3_aa: CASSQASKTNSPLHF
cdr3_nt: TGCGCCAGCAGCCAAGCGTCCAAAACTAATTCACCCCTCCACTTT

j_call: TRBJ1-1
v_call: TRBV18
clone_size: NA
d_call: TRBD1
cdr3_aa: CASSSTGGVTEAFF
cdr3_nt: TGTGCCAGCTCATCGACAGGGGGCGTCACTGAAGCTTTCTTT

j_call: TRBJ1-2
v_call: TRBV7-2
clone_size: NA
d_call: NA
cdr3_aa: CASTAGLSYLYGYTF
cdr3_nt: TGTGCCAGCACCGCTGGTCTATCCTACCTCTATGGCTACACCTTC

j_call: TRBJ1-1
v_call: TRBV5-1
clone_size: NA
d_call: NA
cdr3_aa: CASSMAGGNTEAFF
cdr3_nt: TGCGCCAGCAGCATGGCGGGGGGGAACACTGAAGCTTTCTTT

j_call: TRBJ1-1
v_call: TRBV23-1
clone_size: NA
d_call: NA
cdr3_aa: CASRPRPLSEAFF
cdr3_nt: TGCGCCAGCAGGCCCCGCCCGTTGAGTGAAGCTTTCTTT

j_call: TRBJ1-6
v_call: TRBV30
clone_size: once
d_call: NA
cdr3_aa: CACPLGTVGLSRNSPLHF
cdr3_nt: TGTGCCTGCCCGTTAGGGACGGTGGGCTTGTCGAGGAATTCACCCCTCCACTTT

j_call: TRBJ1-2
v_call: TRBV30
clone_size: NA
d_call: NA
cdr3_aa: CAWSVFPGKGYTF
cdr3_nt: TGTGCCTGGAGTGTATTTCCAGGGAAGGGCTACACCTTC

j_call: TRBJ1-2
v_call: TRBV27
clone_size: NA
d_call: TRBD1
cdr3_aa: CASSLGRGPRGYTF
cdr3_nt: TGTGCCAGCAGTTTGGGGAGGGGGCCTCGGGGCTACACCTTC

j_call: TRBJ1-2
v_call: TRBV29-1
clone_size: NA
d_call: NA
cdr3_aa: CSVDEYREYGYTF
cdr3_nt: TGCAGCGTCGACGAGTACCGAGAATATGGCTACACCTTC

j_call: TRBJ2-3
v_call: TRBV30
clone_size: NA
d_call: TRBD2
cdr3_aa: CAWITSGGAPDTQYF
cdr3_nt: TGTGCCTGGATTACCAGCGGGGGGGCCCCGGATACGCAGTATTTT

j_call: TRBJ1-1
v_call: TRBV5-1
clone_size: NA
d_call: NA
cdr3_aa: CASSFLGTNTEAFF
cdr3_nt: TGCGCCAGCAGCTTTTTGGGGACGAACACTGAAGCTTTCTTT

j_call: TRBJ1-5
v_call: TRBV7-2
clone_size: NA
d_call: NA
cdr3_aa: CASSLDGGGNQPQHF
cdr3_nt: TGTGCCAGCAGCCTCGACGGGGGCGGCAATCAGCCCCAGCATTTT